These 29 T cell receptor beta chains were all obtained from the same sample, sequenced in a study of PD-1 blockade in classical Hodgkin lymphoma. This table comes from immunoSEQ multiplex PCR, and its TCRdb copy is limited to in-frame clones, with some not included. The repertoire has some 150,000 clones, around four fifths of them found once; the top ten carry 7.5% to 9.5%. In every patient, relapse followed autologous stem cell transplantation, while exposure to brentuximab vedotin differed. The material sequenced was peripheral blood mononuclear cells (PBMCs), taken before the second cycle of nivolumab. The receptors shown here come from a human donor with classical Hodgkin lymphoma.

The chain carries TRBV9 and TRBJ2-2; D is ambiguous. V lost 6 bases and J lost 3, with 12 bases in between. Germline V gene data show CDR1 as SGDLS and CDR2 as YYNGEE. The CDR3 is 14 residues long. CDR3 residues: CASKIGPHTGELFF. The CDR3 nucleotides are TGTGCCAGCAAAATTGGGCCCCACACCGGGGAGCTGTTTTTT.

This chain joins TRBV6-5 and TRBJ2-7, with 8 bases matching TRBD1. V lost 6 bases, J lost 6 bases, and 7 bases stayed unmatched. The CDR3 sequence is 13 residues long. Germline V gives CDR1 MNHEY, CDR2 SVGAGI. The CDR3 here is CASSRWTGTEQYF. CDR3 DNA sequence: TGTGCCAGCAGCCGCTGGACAGGGACCGAGCAGTACTTC.

This clone has just a few counts. V gene TRBV10-3 combines with J gene TRBJ2-1; 7 bases line up with TRBD1. CDR1 is ENHRY and CDR2 is SYGVKD in the germline V gene. There are 14 residues in the CDR3. V lost 2 bases, J lost 6 bases, and 4 bases stayed unmatched. This CDR3 reads CAISEPTGFNEQFF. CDR3 sequence (DNA): TGTGCCATCAGTGAGCCGACAGGGTTCAATGAGCAGTTCTTC.

About this clone: The junction and the germline gene differ at one end; a read error may be behind it. The chain joins TRBV7-7 to TRBJ2-7; 8 bases are shared with TRBD1. CDR3 length: 13 amino acids. CDR1 is SSHAT and CDR2 is FNYEAQ in the germline V gene (reference sequence). CDR3 coding DNA: TGTGCTAGCAGCTTCGACAGGGGCGGCGAGCAGTACTTC. This codes for CASSFDRGGEQYF.

The chain combines TRBV25-1 with TRBJ2-3, with D possibly TRBD1 on 5 matching bases. V was cut by 7 bases and J by 7 bases, with 12 bases left in between. The CDR3 totals 12 residues. CDR1 and CDR2 (germline): MGHDK, SYGVNS. CDR3 loop: CASTPGQNTQYF. The CDR3 DNA reads as TGTGCCAGCACCCCAGGGCAGAATACGCAGTATTTT.

CDR3 nucleotides: TGTGCCAGCAGCACGCACATTCGGGCAGATACGCAGTATTTT. It translates to CASSTHIRADTQYF. V usage is TRBV7-9 and J usage is TRBJ2-3; D is unresolved. CDR1 and CDR2 (germline): SEHNR, FQNEAQ (reference sequence). V was pared by 5 bases and J by 4 bases, with 13 bases between. The CDR3 sequence is 14 residues long.

V and J are TRBV6-5 and TRBJ2-2; D is perhaps TRBD2 (6 bases). Trimming cost V 6 bases and J 4 bases, with 15 bases left between them. Germline CDR1 MNHEY, CDR2 SVGAGI. CDR3 length: 15 amino acids. Here the CDR3 reads CASSPGLGGTGELFF. The CDR3 coding sequence is TGTGCCAGCAGCCCCGGGTTGGGGGGCACCGGGGAGCTGTTTTTT.

This chain connects TRBV9 to TRBJ2-7, with TRBD2 matching over 7 bases. CDR1 and CDR2 from the germline V gene are SGDLS and YYNGEE. The CDR3 is made up of 14 amino acids. The V gene end was trimmed by 1 base and the J gene end by 7 bases; junction bases not matched to a gene: 8. CDR3 residues: CASSVYSGTGEQYF. The DNA for the CDR3 is TGTGCCAGCAGCGTATACAGCGGGACTGGGGAGCAGTACTTC. Complete variable domain (other parts from reference TRBV9 and TRBJ2-7): DSGVTQTPKHLITATGQRVTLRCSPRSGDLSVYWYQQSLDQGLQFLIQYYNGEERAKGNILERFSAQQFPDLHSELNLSSLELGDSALYFCASSVYSGTGEQYFGPGTRLTVT.

V usage is TRBV2 and J usage is TRBJ1-2; 9 bases are shared with TRBD1. With V trimmed by 6 bases and J by 2 bases, 4 bases remained unmatched. The CDR3 is made up of 14 amino acids. Looked up from germline, CDR1 is SNHLY and CDR2 is FYNNEI. The CDR3 region is CASSPGTGNYGYTF. The CDR3 DNA follows: TGTGCCAGCAGCCCCGGGACAGGGAACTATGGCTACACCTTC.

V usage is TRBV7-2 and J usage is TRBJ2-1; a weak D match, TRBD1 (7 bases). The V gene lost 5 bases and the J gene lost 4 bases, with 18 bases spanning the gap. The germline V gene has CDR1 SGHTA and CDR2 FQGNSA. This CDR3 has 16 residues. The CDR3 loop reads CASSPNGGGAYNEQFF. CDR3 DNA sequence: TGTGCCAGCAGCCCCAACGGAGGGGGCGCTTACAATGAGCAGTTCTTC.

For this clone: The sample holds other DNA sequences that translate to the same CDR3. This sequence joins TRBV18 and TRBJ2-1, with TRBD2 matching over 9 bases. The V gene's germline CDR1 is KGHSH and CDR2 LQKENI. V dropped 6 bases and J dropped 6; count of bases not matched to a gene: 9. The CDR3 has 15 amino acids. The CDR3 DNA follows: TGTGCCAGCTCCCCTCCGGGACTAGCCGGCAATGAGCAGTTCTTC. Translated: CASSPPGLAGNEQFF.

The table lists this clone with a count of one. The chain is built from TRBV6-5 and TRBJ2-3; no clear D gene. The length of the CDR3 is 14 residues. Between the trimmed V and J ends, which lost 5 bases and 8 bases, there was a span of 17 bases. CDR1 MNHEY and CDR2 SVGAGI come from the germline V gene. CDR3 DNA sequence: TGTGCCAGCAGTCACCTAGAATGGGGTCCTACGCAGTATTTT. It is translated as CASSHLEWGPTQYF.

DNA for the CDR3: TGTGCCAGCAGCCAGTTCCCCCAGACCGAGCAGTACTTC. Encoded protein: CASSQFPQTEQYF. The chain joins TRBV14 to TRBJ2-7; D remains ambiguous. CDR1 SGHDN and CDR2 FVKESK come from the germline V gene. The CDR3 has 13 amino acids. V gave up 3 bases and J gave up 6 bases, with 12 bases separating them.

This chain connects TRBV10-3 to TRBJ2-1; a possible D gene is TRBD2 (6 bases). This CDR3 contains 13 residues. Per germline, CDR1 ENHRY and CDR2 SYGVKD. V lost 9 bases to trimming and J lost 4 bases, with 13 bases between them. The CDR3 loop reads CAISGTEYNEQFF. In DNA form, the CDR3 reads TGTGCCATATCCGGGACTGAGTACAATGAGCAGTTCTTC.

V gene TRBV5-4 combines with J gene TRBJ1-2; 9 bases line up with TRBD1. The CDR3 has 15 amino acids. The ends lost 4 bases at V and 3 bases at J; junction bases unmatched: 7. Germline CDR1 reads SGHNT; CDR2 reads YYREEE (reference sequence). In DNA form, the CDR3 reads TGTGCCAGCAGCCTTACCACAGGGGGCGACTATGGCTACACCTTC. Amino acid sequence: CASSLTTGGDYGYTF.

A word on this clone: The sample holds other DNA sequences that translate to the same CDR3. The gene calls are TRBV4-2 and TRBJ2-3; D ambiguous. Trimming shortened V by 4 bases and J by 2 bases, and 13 bases separated the two germline ends. Germline-derived CDR1 and CDR2 are LGHNA and YNFKEQ. This CDR3 comprises 15 residues. CDR3 amino acids: CASSLGNRDTDTQYF. The CDR3 bases are TGTGCCAGCAGCCTGGGGAATCGTGACACAGATACGCAGTATTTT.

Turning to this clone: The sample holds other DNA sequences that translate to the same CDR3. CDR3 in amino acids: CASSLSDTQYF. CDR3 bases: TGTGCCAGCAGTTTGTCAGATACGCAGTATTTT. The chain employs TRBV6-6 and TRBJ2-3; D is undetermined. The CDR3 contains 11 residues. Trimming shortened V by 4 bases and J by 4 bases, and 3 bases separated the two germline ends. Germline-derived CDR1 and CDR2 are MNHNY and SVGAGI (reference sequence).

This chain connects TRBV13 to TRBJ2-7; possible D gene TRBD1, 6 bases. V dropped 3 bases and J dropped 7 bases, with 13 bases sitting between them. The germline V gene encodes CDR1 PRHDT and CDR2 FYEKMQ (reference sequence). The CDR3 has 13 residues. Here the CDR3 DNA reads TGTGCCAGCAGCTTCGGACAGCGACTTGAGCAGTACTTC. Its protein is CASSFGQRLEQYF.

The chain is built from TRBV6-5 and TRBJ2-1; 7 nucleotides align to TRBD2. Germline lookup yields CDR1 MNHEY and CDR2 SVGAGI. V gave up 2 bases and J gave up 4 bases; unmatched junction bases: 5. CDR3 length equals 15 residues. The CDR3, as DNA: TGTGCCAGCAGTTACCAATCTAGCGGATACAATGAGCAGTTCTTC. It translates to CASSYQSSGYNEQFF.

CDR3 in amino acids: CSASPYEQYF. The CDR3 nucleotides read TGCAGTGCTAGTCCGTACGAGCAGTACTTC. This rearrangement joins TRBV20-1 to TRBJ2-7; D not certain. The CDR3 length is 10 residues. Trimming removed 3 bases from V and 4 bases from J, with 4 bases in between. In germline, CDR1 is DFQATT, CDR2 SNEGSKA (reference sequence).

The genes are TRBV7-8 and TRBJ1-4; possibly TRBD1 for D (6 bases). The CDR3 length is 17 residues. Germline CDR1 is SGHVS and CDR2 is FQNEAQ. Trimming removed 3 bases at V and 5 bases at J, with 19 bases between. CDR3 bases: TGTGCCAGCAGCTTTGGTGGTTTCTGGGGGGCAAATGAAAAACTGTTTTTT. Its translation is CASSFGGFWGANEKLFF.

The CDR3 region has the DNA TGTGCCAGCAGCTTTACAGGGGGAGCCTCCGAGCAGTACTTC. Translation gives CASSFTGGASEQYF. This chain uses TRBV5-6 with TRBJ2-7, with 8 positions matching TRBD1. CDR3 length: 14 residues. Trimming took 2 bases from V and 6 from J; bases not matched to a gene: 7. Germline lookup yields CDR1 SGHDT and CDR2 YYEEEE.

The V call is TRBV10-3, the J call TRBJ2-7, with 8 positions matching TRBD1. V shed 7 bases and J 4 bases; nucleotides not matched to a gene: 3. This CDR3 has 12 amino acids. CDR1 and CDR2 (germline): ENHRY, SYGVKD. CDR3 DNA: TGTGCCATCAAAGGACAGGGTTACGAGCAGTACTTC. Its protein product is CAIKGQGYEQYF.

Only a few counts were recorded for this clone. Different DNA sequences within this sample yield the same CDR3. The rearrangement links TRBV5-1 to TRBJ2-6; D call uncertain. Trimming pared 0 bases from V and 0 bases from J, leaving 7 bases between. CDR1 is SGHRS, CDR2 YFSETQ, per germline. The CDR3 contains 16 residues. The CDR3 DNA sequence: TGCGCCAGCAGCTTGGCCGCGAACTCTGGGGCCAACGTCCTGACTTTC. It is translated as CASSLAANSGANVLTF.

The rearrangement joins TRBV5-1 to TRBJ2-7; no clear D. The germline gives CDR1 SGHRS, CDR2 YFSETQ. This CDR3 has 15 residues. Trimming cost V 0 bases and J 3 bases, with 13 bases left between them. The CDR3 coding sequence is TGCGCCAGCAGCTTGGATTTAAATCCGAGCTACGAGCAGTACTTC. It encodes CASSLDLNPSYEQYF.

The chain carries TRBV9 and TRBJ2-1; 9 bases agree with TRBD1. Germline CDR1 SGDLS, CDR2 YYNGEE. The CDR3 is 18 residues long. Losses at the gene ends were 3 bases for V and 2 bases for J; bases not matched to a gene: 12. The chain's CDR3 is CASSDRDRVRVTYNEQFF. The DNA of the CDR3 is TGTGCCAGCAGCGACCGGGACAGGGTAAGGGTGACCTACAATGAGCAGTTCTTC.

This chain connects TRBV28 to TRBJ2-1; TRBD1 or TRBD2 may be the D gene (5 bases each). The CDR3 length is 13 residues. Germline CDR1 and CDR2: MDHEN and SYDVKM. V lost 6 bases, J lost 5 bases, and 11 bases lay in between. The CDR3 is CASRARGHNEQFF. The CDR3 nucleotides are TGTGCCAGCAGGGCTCGGGGCCACAATGAGCAGTTCTTC.

The chain combines TRBV7-9 with TRBJ2-1, with TRBD2 as a possible D gene (6 bases). Looked up from germline, CDR1 is SEHNR and CDR2 is FQNEAQ (reference sequence). This CDR3 is 18 amino acids long. The germline V and J ends were trimmed by 1 base and 0 bases, with 16 bases remaining between them. CDR3 nucleotide sequence: TGTGCCAGCAGCTTAGGCACGGGGGACGAAAGCTCCTACAATGAGCAGTTCTTC. Protein: CASSLGTGDESSYNEQFF. Based on the CDR3 plus reference TRBV7-9 and TRBJ2-1, the full variable domain is DTGVSQNPRHKITKRGQNVTFRCDPISEHNRLYWYRQTLGQGPEFLTYFQNEAQLEKSRLLSDRFSAERPKGSFSTLEIQRTEQGDSAMYLCASSLGTGDESSYNEQFFGPGTRLTVL.

The gene calls are TRBV7-2 and TRBJ2-7, with D hard to call. The V gene lost 5 bases and the J gene lost 3 bases, with 11 bases spanning the gap. The CDR3 loop spans 13 amino acids. Germline V gene sequence: CDR1 SGHTA, CDR2 FQGNSA. CDR3 coding DNA: TGTGCCAGCAGCCTAGGCCTGGGCTACGAGCAGTACTTC. It specifies CASSLGLGYEQYF. Using reference TRBV7-2 and TRBJ2-7 for the parts outside the CDR3, the full variable domain is GAGVSQSPSNKVTEKGKDVELRCDPISGHTALYWYRQSLGQGLEFLIYFQGNSAPDKSGLPSDRFSAERTGGSVSTLTIQRTQQEDSAVYLCASSLGLGYEQYFGPGTRLTVT.